The clone carrying this T cell receptor beta chain showed up just a few times. The antigen remains unidentified. The time point is: pre-sensitization, week 0. Treatment defined: therapeutic diphenylcyclopropenone sensitization with weekly scalp DPC. Ahead of applying each patch test, blood was sampled. Suited to DPC and affected by alopecia, the donors ranged from 18 to 70 years old. The study extracted total RNA from unfractionated whole blood. This specimen belongs to a study of human T cells and chemical hapten exposure. General study points: Donors, who had alopecia, may show an immune response that differs from healthy people's.

Each CDR3 protein gets one entry after TCRdb re-called the RACE reads with MiXCR. This table has 62,000 or so distinct CDR3 sequences, approximately 11% appearing once. This clonotype was obtained from a woman aged 45-65 years with alopecia areata. Some clones in this sample may be carry-over from other donors' samples. The sample in question was whole blood, obtained in connection with sensitization to the hapten diphenylcyclopropenone (DPC).

CDR3 loop: CASKGTSYEQYF. The CDR3 DNA reads as TGTGCCAGTAAGGGGACTTCCTACGAGCAGTACTTC. V and J are TRBV19 and TRBJ2-7; maybe TRBD2 (6 bases). CDR3 length: 12 residues. Germline V gives CDR1 LNHDA, CDR2 SQIVND (reference sequence). V shed 7 bases and J shed 1 base, with 8 bases lying between them.